The source of this T cell receptor (beta chain) is a study of shared clonotypes between healthy human individuals. TCRdb's copy holds only in-frame clones and misses some; the assay was immunoSEQ multiplex PCR. The sample has about 1.5 million clones, 95% to 99% seen once. CDR3 size: 16 residues. The junction had 3 bases not matched to a gene; V was cut back by 0 bases and J by 3 bases. Germline V gives CDR1 LGHNT, CDR2 FRNRAP. The sequence was obtained from a man aged 30-40 years in good health. Specimen: naive CD4+ T cells sorted from blood. Subset given: CD45RA+ positively selected. The V and J genes are TRBV12-5 and TRBJ2-3; 10 nucleotides align to TRBD1. CDR3 sequence (DNA): TGTGCTAGTGGTTTGGTACAGGGACAGGGGACAGATACGCAGTATTTT. Translation gives CASGLVQGQGTDTQYF. The variable domain in full, with the rest retrieved from reference TRBV12-5 and TRBJ2-3, is DARVTQTPRHKVTEMGQEVTMRCQPILGHNTVFWYRQTMMQGLELLAYFRNRAPLDDSGMPKDRFSAEMPDATLATLKIQPSEPRDSAVYFCASGLVQGQGTDTQYFGPGTRLTVL.